The subject of this entry is one TCR beta chain. This sample is drawn from a study of blood T cell repertoires in COVID-19. CDR1 is SNHLY, CDR2 FYNNEI, per germline. V dropped 6 bases and J dropped 6; count of bases not matched to a gene: 8. The CDR3 is made up of 15 amino acids. TCRdb's table, derived via immunoSEQ multiplex PCR, lists solely in-frame clones and lacks some. The table lists 180,000 or so clones, 70% to 85% of them singletons. Material for sequencing was peripheral blood. The clonotype comes from a human donor with acute or convalescent COVID-19. The donor label of this sample is uncertain. The gene calls are TRBV2 and TRBJ2-2, with 9 bases fitting TRBD2. As DNA, the CDR3 is TGTGCCAGCAGCCCCTCCAGCGGGAGGCCCGGGGAGCTGTTTTTT. Translating it yields CASSPSSGRPGELFF.